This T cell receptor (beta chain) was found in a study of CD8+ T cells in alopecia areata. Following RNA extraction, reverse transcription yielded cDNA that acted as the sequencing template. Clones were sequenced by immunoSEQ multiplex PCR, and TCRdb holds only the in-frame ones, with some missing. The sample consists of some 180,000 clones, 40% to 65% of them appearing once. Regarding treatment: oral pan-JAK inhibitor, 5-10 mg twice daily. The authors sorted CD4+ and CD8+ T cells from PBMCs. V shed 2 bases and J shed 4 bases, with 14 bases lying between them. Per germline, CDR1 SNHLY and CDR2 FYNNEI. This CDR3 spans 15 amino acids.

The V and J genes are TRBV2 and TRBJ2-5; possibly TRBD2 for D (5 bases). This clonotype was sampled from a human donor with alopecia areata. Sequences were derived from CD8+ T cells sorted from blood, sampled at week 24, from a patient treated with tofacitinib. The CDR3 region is CASSERAAVVETQYF. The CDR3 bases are TGTGCCAGCAGTGAACGGGCAGCGGTTGTAGAGACCCAGTACTTC.